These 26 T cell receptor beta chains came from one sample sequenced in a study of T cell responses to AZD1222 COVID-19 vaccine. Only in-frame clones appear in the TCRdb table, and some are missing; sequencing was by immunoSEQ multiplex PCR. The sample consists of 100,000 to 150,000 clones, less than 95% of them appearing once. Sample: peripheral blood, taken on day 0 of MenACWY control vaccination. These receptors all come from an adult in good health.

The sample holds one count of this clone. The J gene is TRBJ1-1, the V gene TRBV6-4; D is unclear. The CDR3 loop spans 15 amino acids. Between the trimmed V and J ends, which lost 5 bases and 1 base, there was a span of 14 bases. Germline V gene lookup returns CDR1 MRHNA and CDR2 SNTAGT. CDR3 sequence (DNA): TGTGCCAGCAGTCTAGAAGCACTGGGGAACACTGAAGCTTTCTTT. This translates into CASSLEALGNTEAFF.

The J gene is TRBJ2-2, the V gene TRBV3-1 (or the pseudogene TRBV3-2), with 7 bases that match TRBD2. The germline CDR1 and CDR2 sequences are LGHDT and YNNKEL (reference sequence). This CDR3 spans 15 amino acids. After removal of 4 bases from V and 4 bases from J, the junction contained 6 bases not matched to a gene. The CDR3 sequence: CASSPPAGRTGELFF. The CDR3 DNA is TGTGCCAGCAGCCCACCAGCGGGGCGCACCGGGGAGCTGTTTTTT.

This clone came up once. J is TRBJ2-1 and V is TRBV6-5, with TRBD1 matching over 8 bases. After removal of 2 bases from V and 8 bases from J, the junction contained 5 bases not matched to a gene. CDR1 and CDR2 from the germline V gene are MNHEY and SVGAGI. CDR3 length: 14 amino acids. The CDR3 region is CASSYGQGNDEQFF. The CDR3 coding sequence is TGTGCCAGCAGTTACGGACAGGGCAACGATGAGCAGTTCTTC.

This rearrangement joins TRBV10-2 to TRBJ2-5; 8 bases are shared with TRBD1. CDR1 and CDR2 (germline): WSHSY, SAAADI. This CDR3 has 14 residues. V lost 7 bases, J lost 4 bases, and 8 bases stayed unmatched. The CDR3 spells CASTLTGVAETQYF. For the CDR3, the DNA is TGCGCCAGCACACTGACAGGGGTTGCAGAGACCCAGTACTTC.

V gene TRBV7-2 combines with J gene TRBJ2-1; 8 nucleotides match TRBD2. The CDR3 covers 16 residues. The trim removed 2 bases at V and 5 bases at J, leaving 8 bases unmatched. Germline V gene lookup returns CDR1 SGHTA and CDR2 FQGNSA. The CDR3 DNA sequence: TGTGCCAGCAGCTTACGGGCGGGACTAGGGGACAATGAGCAGTTCTTC. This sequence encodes CASSLRAGLGDNEQFF.

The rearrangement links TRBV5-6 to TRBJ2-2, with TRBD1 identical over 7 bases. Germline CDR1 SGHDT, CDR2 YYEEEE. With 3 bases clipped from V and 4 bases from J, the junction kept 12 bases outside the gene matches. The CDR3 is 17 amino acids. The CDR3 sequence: CASSSQVGTAFTGELFF. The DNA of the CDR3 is TGTGCCAGCAGCTCCCAAGTCGGGACAGCCTTCACCGGGGAGCTGTTTTTT.

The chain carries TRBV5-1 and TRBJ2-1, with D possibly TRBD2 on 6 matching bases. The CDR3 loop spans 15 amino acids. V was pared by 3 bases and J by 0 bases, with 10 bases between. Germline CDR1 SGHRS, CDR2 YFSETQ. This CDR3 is CASSYDGSSYNEQFF. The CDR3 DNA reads TGCGCCAGCAGCTACGACGGGAGCTCCTACAATGAGCAGTTCTTC.

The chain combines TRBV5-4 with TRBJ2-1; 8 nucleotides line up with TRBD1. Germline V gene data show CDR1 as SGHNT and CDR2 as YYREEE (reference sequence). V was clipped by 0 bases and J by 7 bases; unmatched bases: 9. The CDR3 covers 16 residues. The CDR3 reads CASSLGWTGPTNEQFF. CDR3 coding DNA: TGTGCCAGCAGCTTGGGGTGGACAGGGCCCACAAATGAGCAGTTCTTC.

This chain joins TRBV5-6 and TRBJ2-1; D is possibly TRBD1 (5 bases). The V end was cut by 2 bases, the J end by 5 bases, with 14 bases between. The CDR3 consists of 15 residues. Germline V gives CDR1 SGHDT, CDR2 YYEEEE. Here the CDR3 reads CASSLGEITHNEQFF. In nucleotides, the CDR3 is TGTGCCAGCAGCTTAGGGGAAATCACCCACAATGAGCAGTTCTTC.

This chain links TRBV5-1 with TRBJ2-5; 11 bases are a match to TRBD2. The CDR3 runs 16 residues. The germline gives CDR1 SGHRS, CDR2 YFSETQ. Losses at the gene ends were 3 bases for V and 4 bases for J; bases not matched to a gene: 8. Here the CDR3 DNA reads TGCGCCAGCAGCTCCTTACCCGGACTAGCGGGAGAGACCCAGTACTTC. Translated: CASSSLPGLAGETQYF.

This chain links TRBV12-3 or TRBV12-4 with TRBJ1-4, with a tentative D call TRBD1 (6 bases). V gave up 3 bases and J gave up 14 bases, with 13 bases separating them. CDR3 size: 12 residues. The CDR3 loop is CASSFGTGHLFF. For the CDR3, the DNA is TGTGCCAGCAGTTTTGGGACGGGACATCTGTTTTTT.

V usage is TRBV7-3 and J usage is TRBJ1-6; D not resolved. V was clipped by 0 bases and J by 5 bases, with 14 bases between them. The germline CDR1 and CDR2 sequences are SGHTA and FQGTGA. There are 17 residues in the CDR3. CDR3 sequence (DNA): TGTGCCAGCAGCTTAACGCCGCCAGTTGGAAATAATTCACCCCTCCACTTT. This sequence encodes CASSLTPPVGNNSPLHF.

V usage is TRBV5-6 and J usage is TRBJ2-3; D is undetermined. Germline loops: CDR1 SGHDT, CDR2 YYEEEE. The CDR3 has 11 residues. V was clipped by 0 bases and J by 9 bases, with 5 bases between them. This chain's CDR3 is CASSLGRTQYF. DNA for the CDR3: TGTGCCAGCAGCTTGGGGAGAACGCAGTATTTT. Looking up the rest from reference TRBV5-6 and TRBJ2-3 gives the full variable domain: DAGVTQSPTHLIKTRGQQVTLRCSPKSGHDTVSWYQQALGQGPQFIFQYYEEEERQRGNFPDRFSGHQFPNYSSELNVNALLLGDSALYLCASSLGRTQYFGPGTRLTVL.

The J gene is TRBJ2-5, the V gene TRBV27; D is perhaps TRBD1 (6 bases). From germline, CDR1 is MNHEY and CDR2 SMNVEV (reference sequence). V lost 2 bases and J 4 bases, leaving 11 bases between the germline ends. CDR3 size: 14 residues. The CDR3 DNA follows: TGTGCCAGCAGTTTAAGTCAGGGGTTAGAGACCCAGTACTTC. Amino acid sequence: CASSLSQGLETQYF.

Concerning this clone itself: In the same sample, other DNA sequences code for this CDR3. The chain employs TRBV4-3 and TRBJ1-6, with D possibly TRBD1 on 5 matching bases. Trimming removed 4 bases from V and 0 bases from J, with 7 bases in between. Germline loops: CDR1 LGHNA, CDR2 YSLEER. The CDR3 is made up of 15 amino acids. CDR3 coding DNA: TGCGCCAGCAGCCCCGACAGCTCCTATAATTCACCCCTCCACTTT. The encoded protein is CASSPDSSYNSPLHF.

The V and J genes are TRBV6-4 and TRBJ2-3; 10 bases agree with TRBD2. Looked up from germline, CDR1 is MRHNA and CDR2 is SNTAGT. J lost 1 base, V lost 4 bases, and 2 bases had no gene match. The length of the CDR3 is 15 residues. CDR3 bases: TGTGCCAGCAGTGTGCTAGCGGGGGGCACAGATACGCAGTATTTT. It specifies CASSVLAGGTDTQYF.

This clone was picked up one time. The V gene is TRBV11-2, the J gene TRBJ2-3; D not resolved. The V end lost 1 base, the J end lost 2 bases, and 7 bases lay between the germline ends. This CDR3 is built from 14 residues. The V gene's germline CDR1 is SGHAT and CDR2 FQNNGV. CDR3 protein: CASSLGAVTDTQYF. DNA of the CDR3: TGTGCCAGCAGCTTAGGGGCCGTCACAGATACGCAGTATTTT.

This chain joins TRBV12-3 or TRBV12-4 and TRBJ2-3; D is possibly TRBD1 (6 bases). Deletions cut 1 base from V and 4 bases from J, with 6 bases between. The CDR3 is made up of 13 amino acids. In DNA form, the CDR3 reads TGTGCCAGCAGTTTAGACAGGGCAGATACGCAGTATTTT. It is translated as CASSLDRADTQYF.

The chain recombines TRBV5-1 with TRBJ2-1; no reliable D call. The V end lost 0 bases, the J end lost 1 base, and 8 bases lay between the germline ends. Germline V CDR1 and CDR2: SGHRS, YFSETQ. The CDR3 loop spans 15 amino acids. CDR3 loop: CASSLVADSYNEQFF. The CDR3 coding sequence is TGCGCCAGCAGCTTGGTGGCTGATTCCTACAATGAGCAGTTCTTC.

The CDR3 DNA reads TGTGCCAGCAGCTCGGGACAGGGAGATTTCACAGATACGCAGTATTTT. Protein sequence: CASSSGQGDFTDTQYF. The chain couples TRBV7-9 to TRBJ2-3; 9 nucleotides align to TRBD1. The CDR3 is made up of 16 amino acids. Germline V CDR1 and CDR2: SEHNR, FQNEAQ (reference sequence). V shed 4 bases and J 2 bases; nucleotides not matched to a gene: 7.

In DNA, the CDR3 is TGTGCCAGCAGCGGTTTGGGGACTGGAGGCTATGGCTACACCTTC. It codes for CASSGLGTGGYGYTF. This chain joins TRBV5-6 and TRBJ1-2; TRBD1 is a possible D gene (5 bases). Per germline, CDR1 SGHDT and CDR2 YYEEEE. Trimming removed 4 bases from V and 4 bases from J, with 17 bases in between. The CDR3 consists of 15 residues.

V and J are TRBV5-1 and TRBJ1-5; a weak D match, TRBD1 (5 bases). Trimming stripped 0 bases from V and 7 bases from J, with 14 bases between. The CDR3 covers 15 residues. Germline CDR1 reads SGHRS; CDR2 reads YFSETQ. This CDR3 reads CASSLAGEWTQPQHF. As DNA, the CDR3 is TGCGCCAGCAGCTTGGCGGGGGAATGGACACAGCCCCAGCATTTT.

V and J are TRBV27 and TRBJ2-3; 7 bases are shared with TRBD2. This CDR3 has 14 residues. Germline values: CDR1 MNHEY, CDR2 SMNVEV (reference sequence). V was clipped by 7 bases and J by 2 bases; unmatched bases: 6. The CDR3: CASTRRDYTDTQYF. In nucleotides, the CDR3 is TGTGCCAGCACACGCCGGGACTACACAGATACGCAGTATTTT.

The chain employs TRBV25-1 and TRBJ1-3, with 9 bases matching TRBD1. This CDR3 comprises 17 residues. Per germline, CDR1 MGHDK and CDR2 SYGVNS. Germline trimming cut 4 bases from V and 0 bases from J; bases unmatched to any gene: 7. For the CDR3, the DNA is TGTGCCAGCAGTGCGGGACAGGGCAAACGCTCTGGAAACACCATATATTTT. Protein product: CASSAGQGKRSGNTIYF.

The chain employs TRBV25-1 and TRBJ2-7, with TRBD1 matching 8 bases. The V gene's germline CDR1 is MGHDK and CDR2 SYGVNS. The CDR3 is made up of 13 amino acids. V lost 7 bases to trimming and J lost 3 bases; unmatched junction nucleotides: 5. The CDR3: CASKRTGSYEQYV. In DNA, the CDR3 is TGTGCCAGCAAAAGGACAGGGAGCTACGAGCAGTACGTC.

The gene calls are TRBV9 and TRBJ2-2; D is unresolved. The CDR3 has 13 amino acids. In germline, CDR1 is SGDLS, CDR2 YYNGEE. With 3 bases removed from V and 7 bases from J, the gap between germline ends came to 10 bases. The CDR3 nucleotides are TGTGCCAGCAGCGCCAGGATAGTCGGGGAGCTGTTTTTT. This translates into CASSARIVGELFF. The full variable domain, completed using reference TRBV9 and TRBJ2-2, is DSGVTQTPKHLITATGQRVTLRCSPRSGDLSVYWYQQSLDQGLQFLIQYYNGEERAKGNILERFSAQQFPDLHSELNLSSLELGDSALYFCASSARIVGELFFGEGSRLTVL.